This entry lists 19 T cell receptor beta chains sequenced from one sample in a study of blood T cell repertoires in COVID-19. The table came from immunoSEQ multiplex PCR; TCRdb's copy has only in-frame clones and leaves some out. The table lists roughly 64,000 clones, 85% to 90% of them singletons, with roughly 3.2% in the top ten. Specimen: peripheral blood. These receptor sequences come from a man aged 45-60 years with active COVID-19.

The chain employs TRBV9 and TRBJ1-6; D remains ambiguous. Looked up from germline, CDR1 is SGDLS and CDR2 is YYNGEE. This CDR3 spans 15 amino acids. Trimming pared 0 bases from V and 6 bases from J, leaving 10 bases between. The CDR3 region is CASSVEAGPNSPLHF. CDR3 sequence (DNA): TGTGCCAGCAGCGTAGAGGCAGGTCCTAATTCACCCCTCCACTTT.

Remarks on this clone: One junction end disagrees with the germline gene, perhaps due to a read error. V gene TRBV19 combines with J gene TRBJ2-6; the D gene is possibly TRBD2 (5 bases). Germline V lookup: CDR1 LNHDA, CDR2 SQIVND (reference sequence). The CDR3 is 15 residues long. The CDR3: CASSMRRTGANVLTF. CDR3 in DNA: TGTGCCAGTAGTATGAGGCGGACTGGCGCCAACGTCCTGACTTTC.

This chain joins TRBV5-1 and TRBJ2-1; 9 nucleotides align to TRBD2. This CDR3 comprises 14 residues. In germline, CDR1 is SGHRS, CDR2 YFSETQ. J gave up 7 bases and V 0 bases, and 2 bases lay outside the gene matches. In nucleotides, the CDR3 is TGCGCCAGCAGCTTGGCCAGCGGGAGGAATGAGCAGTTCTTC. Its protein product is CASSLASGRNEQFF.

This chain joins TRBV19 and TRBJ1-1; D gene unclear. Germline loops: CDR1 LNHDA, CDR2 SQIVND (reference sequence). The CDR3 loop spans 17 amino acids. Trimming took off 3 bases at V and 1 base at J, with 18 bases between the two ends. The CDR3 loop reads CASSIGVTTSWNTEAFF. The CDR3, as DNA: TGTGCCAGTAGTATTGGGGTTACGACTAGCTGGAACACTGAAGCTTTCTTT.

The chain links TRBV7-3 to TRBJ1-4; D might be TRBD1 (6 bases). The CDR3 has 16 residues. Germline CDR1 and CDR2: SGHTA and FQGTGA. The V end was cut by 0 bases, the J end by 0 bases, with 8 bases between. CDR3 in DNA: TGTGCCAGCAGCTTAACGGGGACAACAACTAATGAAAAACTGTTTTTT. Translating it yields CASSLTGTTTNEKLFF.

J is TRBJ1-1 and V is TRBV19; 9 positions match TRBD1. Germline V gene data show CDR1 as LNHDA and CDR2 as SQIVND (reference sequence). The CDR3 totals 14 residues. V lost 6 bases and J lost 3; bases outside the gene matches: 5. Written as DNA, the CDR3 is TGTGCCAGTAGGTTACAGGGGGCGGACACTGAAGCTTTCTTT. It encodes CASRLQGADTEAFF.

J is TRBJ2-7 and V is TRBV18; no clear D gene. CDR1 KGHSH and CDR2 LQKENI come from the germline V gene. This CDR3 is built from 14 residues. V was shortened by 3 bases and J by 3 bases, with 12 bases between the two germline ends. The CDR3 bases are TGTGCCAGCTCACCGCCTTGGCAGAACTACGAGCAGTACTTC. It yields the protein CASSPPWQNYEQYF.

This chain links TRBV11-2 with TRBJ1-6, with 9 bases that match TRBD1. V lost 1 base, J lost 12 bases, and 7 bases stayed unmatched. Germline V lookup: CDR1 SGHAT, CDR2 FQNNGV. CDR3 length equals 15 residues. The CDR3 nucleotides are TGTGCCAGCAGCTTAGGGGACCGGGACAGGGTACCCCTCCACTTT. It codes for CASSLGDRDRVPLHF.

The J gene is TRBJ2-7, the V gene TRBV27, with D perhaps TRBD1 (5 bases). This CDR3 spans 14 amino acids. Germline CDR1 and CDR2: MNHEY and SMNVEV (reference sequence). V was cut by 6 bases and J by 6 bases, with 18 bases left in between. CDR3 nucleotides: TGTGCCAGCAGCCAATGGTCAGGGTCCGGCGAGCAGTACTTC. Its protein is CASSQWSGSGEQYF.

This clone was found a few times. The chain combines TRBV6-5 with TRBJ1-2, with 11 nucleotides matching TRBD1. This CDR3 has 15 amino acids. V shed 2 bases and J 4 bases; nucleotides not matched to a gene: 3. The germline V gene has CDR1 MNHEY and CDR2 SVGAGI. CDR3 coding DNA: TGTGCCAGCAGTTACCGGGGACAGGGGGTCTATGGCTACACCTTC. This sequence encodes CASSYRGQGVYGYTF.

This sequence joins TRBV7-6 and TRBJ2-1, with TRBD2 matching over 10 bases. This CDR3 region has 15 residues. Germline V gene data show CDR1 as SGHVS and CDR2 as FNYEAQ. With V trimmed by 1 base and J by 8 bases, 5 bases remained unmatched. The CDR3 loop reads CASSLVAGGGDEQFF. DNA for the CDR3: TGTGCCAGCAGCTTAGTAGCGGGGGGAGGGGATGAGCAGTTCTTC.

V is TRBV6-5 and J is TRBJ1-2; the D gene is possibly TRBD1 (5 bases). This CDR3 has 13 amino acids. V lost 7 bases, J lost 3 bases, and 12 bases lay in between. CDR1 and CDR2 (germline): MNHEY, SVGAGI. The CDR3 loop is CASTLQADYGYTF. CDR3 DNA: TGTGCCAGCACCTTACAGGCAGACTATGGCTACACCTTC.

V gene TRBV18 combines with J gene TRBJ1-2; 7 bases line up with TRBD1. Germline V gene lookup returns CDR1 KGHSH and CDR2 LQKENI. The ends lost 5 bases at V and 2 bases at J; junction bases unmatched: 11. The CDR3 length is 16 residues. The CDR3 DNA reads TGTGCCAGCTCAACCCCGACAGGGCCCTTCAACTATGGCTACACCTTC. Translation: CASSTPTGPFNYGYTF.

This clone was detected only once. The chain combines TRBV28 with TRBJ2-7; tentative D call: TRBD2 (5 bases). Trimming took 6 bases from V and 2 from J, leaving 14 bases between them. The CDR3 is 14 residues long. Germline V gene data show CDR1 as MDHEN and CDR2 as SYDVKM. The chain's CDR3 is CASSPAVPPYEQYF. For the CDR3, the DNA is TGTGCCAGCAGCCCAGCGGTTCCTCCCTACGAGCAGTACTTC.

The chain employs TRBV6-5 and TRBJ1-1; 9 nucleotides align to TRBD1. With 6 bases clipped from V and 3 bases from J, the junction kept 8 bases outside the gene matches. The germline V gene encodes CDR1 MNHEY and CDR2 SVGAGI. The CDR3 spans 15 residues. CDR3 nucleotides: TGTGCCAGCAGGTTGGACAGGGGAGGGGACACTGAAGCTTTCTTT. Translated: CASRLDRGGDTEAFF.

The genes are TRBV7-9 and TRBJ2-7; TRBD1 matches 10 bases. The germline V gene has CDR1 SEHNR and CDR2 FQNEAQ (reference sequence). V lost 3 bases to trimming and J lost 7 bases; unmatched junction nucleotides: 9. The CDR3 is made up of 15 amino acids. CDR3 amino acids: CASSFQGDRGREQYF. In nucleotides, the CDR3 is TGTGCCAGCAGCTTCCAGGGGGACAGGGGTCGGGAGCAGTACTTC.

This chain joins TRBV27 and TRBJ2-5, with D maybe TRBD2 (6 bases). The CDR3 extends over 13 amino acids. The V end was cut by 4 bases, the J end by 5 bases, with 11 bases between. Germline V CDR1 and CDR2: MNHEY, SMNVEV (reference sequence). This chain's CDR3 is CASSWDWGETQYF. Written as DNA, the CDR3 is TGTGCCAGCAGTTGGGACTGGGGGGAGACCCAGTACTTC.

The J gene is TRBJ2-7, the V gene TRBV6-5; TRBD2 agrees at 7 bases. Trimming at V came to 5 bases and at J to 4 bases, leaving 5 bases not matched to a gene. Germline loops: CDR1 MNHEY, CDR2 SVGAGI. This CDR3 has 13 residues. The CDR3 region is CASSPWGGYEQYF. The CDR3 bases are TGTGCCAGCAGTCCCTGGGGGGGGTACGAGCAGTACTTC.

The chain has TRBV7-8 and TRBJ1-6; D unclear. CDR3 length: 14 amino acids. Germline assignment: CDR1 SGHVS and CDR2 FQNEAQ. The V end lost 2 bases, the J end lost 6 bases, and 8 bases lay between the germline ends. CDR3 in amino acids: CASSLRILNSPLHF. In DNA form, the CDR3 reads TGTGCCAGCAGCTTACGAATACTTAATTCACCCCTCCACTTT.